This TCR beta chain comes out of a study of T cell responses to AZD1222 COVID-19 vaccine. Study-wide results and caveats: Nearly half of the spike-specific TCRs reportedly recognize variant regions that carry no mutations. It should be noted that donors were predominantly white British and more often female, and clonal diversity was possibly underestimated. The CD4 TCRs associated with vaccination extended across spike and predominated at 160-218 and 743-854.

The repertoire was sequenced with immunoSEQ multiplex PCR; TCRdb's copy has only in-frame clones and lacks some. The sample includes 120,000 or so clones, around 85% seen only once; the top ten take 1.6%. In the case of this clone: Antigen: not known.

This sequence was found in an adult in good health. The sequences come from peripheral blood, collected on day 0 of AZD1222 vaccination.

DNA of the CDR3: TGTGCCAGCATTAAAACGGGGTCCTACGAGCAGTACTTC. This encodes CASIKTGSYEQYF. The chain has TRBV6-6 and TRBJ2-7; D may be TRBD2 (5 bases). The CDR3 consists of 13 residues. Looked up from germline, CDR1 is MNHNY and CDR2 is SVGAGI (reference sequence). V dropped 7 bases and J dropped 1 base, with 11 bases sitting between them.